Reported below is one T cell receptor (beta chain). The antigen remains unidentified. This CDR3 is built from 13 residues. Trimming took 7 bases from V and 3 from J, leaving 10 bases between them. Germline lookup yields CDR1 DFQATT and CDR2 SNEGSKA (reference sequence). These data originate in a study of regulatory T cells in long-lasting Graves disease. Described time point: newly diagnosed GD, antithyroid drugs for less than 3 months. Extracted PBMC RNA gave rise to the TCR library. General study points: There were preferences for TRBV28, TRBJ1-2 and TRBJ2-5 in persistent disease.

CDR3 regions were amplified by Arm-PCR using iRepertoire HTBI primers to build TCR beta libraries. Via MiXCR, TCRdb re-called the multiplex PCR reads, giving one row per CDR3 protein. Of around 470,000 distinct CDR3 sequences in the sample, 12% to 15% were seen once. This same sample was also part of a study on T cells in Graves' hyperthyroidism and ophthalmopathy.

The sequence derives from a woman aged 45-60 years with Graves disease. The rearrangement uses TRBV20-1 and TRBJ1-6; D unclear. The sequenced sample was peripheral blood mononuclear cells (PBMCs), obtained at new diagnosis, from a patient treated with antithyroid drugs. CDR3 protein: CSGLTDYNSPLHF. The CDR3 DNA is TGCAGTGGCTTGACGGACTATAATTCACCCCTCCACTTT.